This TCR beta chain was documented in a study of T cells and Merkel cell carcinoma outcomes. Method: immunoSEQ multiplex PCR; TCRdb's copy keeps in-frame clones and lacks some. This table holds more than 800 clones, 90% found once. Notes on the study in general: Merkel cell carcinoma outcomes were reportedly predicted by repertoire and T-cell density.

To note about this clone: The target antigen is unknown. At one of its ends the junction is not consistent with the germline gene, which may arise from a read error.

Material for sequencing was tumor tissue from Merkel cell carcinoma. This clonotype originated in a human donor with Merkel cell carcinoma.

CDR3 sequence (DNA): TGTGCCTGGAATCGACAGTGGGAGATCCAGTACTTC. Residues: CAWNRQWEIQYF. The J gene is TRBJ2-5, the V gene TRBV30; either TRBD1 or TRBD2 may fit D (5 bases each). The CDR3 contains 12 residues. The germline gives CDR1 GTSNPN, CDR2 SVGIG (reference sequence).